These 21 T cell receptor beta chains share one sample of origin, sequenced in a study of identical twins. TCRdb recomputed calls from the 5' RACE reads with MiXCR, one row per CDR3 protein. The sample has under 900,000 distinct CDR3 sequences; over 9% are singletons. These sequences were also reported in another study, on yellow fever vaccine responses in identical twins.

Sequencing was carried out using PBMCs. The receptors originated from a woman aged 18 to 35 in good health.

The rearrangement joins TRBV11-1 to TRBJ2-2; possible D gene TRBD2, 5 bases. This CDR3 is 18 amino acids long. CDR1 and CDR2 from the germline V gene are SGHAT and FQDESV (reference sequence). V was shortened by 4 bases and J by 4 bases, with 22 bases between the two germline ends. CDR3 residues: CASSSWTGNAWATGELFF. CDR3 nucleotides: TGTGCCAGCAGCTCTTGGACCGGGAACGCGTGGGCCACCGGGGAGCTGTTTTTT.

This clonotype has only a few counts. The rearrangement links TRBV20-1 to TRBJ2-7, with D possibly being TRBD2 (5 bases). This CDR3 has 14 residues. The V end lost 3 bases, the J end lost 0 bases, and 12 bases lay between the germline ends. Per the germline V gene, CDR1 is DFQATT and CDR2 is SNEGSKA (reference sequence). CDR3: CSARGGRSSYEQYF. CDR3 bases: TGCAGTGCTAGGGGTGGGAGATCCTCCTACGAGCAGTACTTC.

The V gene is TRBV24-1, the J gene TRBJ2-1; possible D gene TRBD1, 5 bases. With 3 bases removed from V and 4 bases from J, the gap between germline ends came to 15 bases. Per germline, CDR1 KGHDR and CDR2 SFDVKD. The CDR3 runs to 16 residues. CDR3 DNA sequence: TGTGCCACCAGTGATCGTGTCAGGGCCTTGTACAATGAGCAGTTCTTC. This translates into CATSDRVRALYNEQFF.

This clonotype was observed a handful of times. The chain employs TRBV3-1 and TRBJ2-1, with 7 bases aligning to TRBD2. The germline gives CDR1 LGHDT, CDR2 YNNKEL (reference sequence). This CDR3 is built from 13 residues. V dropped 3 bases and J dropped 15; count of bases not matched to a gene: 11. The CDR3 DNA reads as TGTGCCAGCAGCCAGGCCCGGGGATCGGGAGGGTTCTTC. Encoded protein: CASSQARGSGGFF.

This clonotype was seen ten or more times. This rearrangement joins TRBV5-1 to TRBJ2-3, with D uncertain. The germline CDR1 and CDR2 sequences are SGHRS and YFSETQ. This CDR3 contains 14 residues. The V end lost 6 bases, the J end lost 6 bases, and 17 bases lay between the germline ends. CDR3 nucleotides: TGCGCCAGCACGCGGTCGAGCGCCTCGGATACGCAGTATTTT. Translating gives CASTRSSASDTQYF.

The chain is built from TRBV7-8 and TRBJ2-3, with D perhaps assigned TRBD1 or TRBD2 (5 bases each). Germline CDR1 and CDR2: SGHVS and FQNEAQ. V was pared by 7 bases and J by 0 bases, with 17 bases between. The CDR3 has 16 amino acids. This CDR3 is CASTGTAWASTDTQYF. CDR3 in DNA: TGTGCCAGCACCGGGACGGCCTGGGCCAGCACAGATACGCAGTATTTT.

This clonotype was recorded at least ten times. The rearrangement uses TRBV29-1 and TRBJ2-1; D is perhaps TRBD1 (6 bases). Germline V gives CDR1 SQVTM, CDR2 ANQGSEA. V was cut by 2 bases and J by 7 bases, with 9 bases left in between. The CDR3 runs to 12 residues. The CDR3 sequence: CSVETGRNEQFF. In DNA form, the CDR3 reads TGCAGCGTTGAAACAGGGAGAAATGAGCAGTTCTTC.

This clonotype was counted ten times or more. The J gene is TRBJ1-1, the V gene TRBV7-9, with a weak D call TRBD1 (6 bases). V was pared by 3 bases and J by 5 bases, with 13 bases between. The CDR3 is 14 residues long. The V gene's germline CDR1 is SEHNR and CDR2 FQNEAQ (reference sequence). Written as DNA, the CDR3 is TGTGCCAGCAGCTTGCAACAGGGTTGGACTGAAGCTTTCTTT. This gives the protein CASSLQQGWTEAFF.

This sequence joins TRBV6-5 and TRBJ1-5; D may be TRBD1 (6 bases). The CDR3 length is 13 residues. Germline lookup yields CDR1 MNHEY and CDR2 SVGAGI. Trimming took off 2 bases at V and 7 bases at J, with 9 bases between the two ends. The CDR3 reads CASSYTGGQPQHF. For the CDR3, the DNA is TGTGCCAGCAGTTACACCGGGGGCCAGCCCCAGCATTTT.

Many counts were recorded for this clonotype. The chain employs TRBV12-3 or TRBV12-4 and TRBJ2-1; D might be TRBD1 (6 bases). The CDR3 is 14 residues long. Between the trimmed V and J ends, which lost 5 bases and 7 bases, there was a span of 15 bases. The CDR3 protein is CASSPQTGPNEQFF. As DNA, the CDR3 is TGTGCCAGCAGTCCCCAGACAGGACCGAATGAGCAGTTCTTC.

This clonotype was seen more than once but under ten times. The chain has TRBV28 and TRBJ1-6; perhaps TRBD1 as D (5 bases). The CDR3 runs 14 residues. In germline, CDR1 is MDHEN, CDR2 SYDVKM. Trimming shortened V by 3 bases and J by 5 bases, and 8 bases separated the two germline ends. CDR3 bases: TGTGCCAGCAGTTTGGGCAGGGATAATTCACCCCTCCACTTT. Its translation: CASSLGRDNSPLHF. Using reference TRBV28 and TRBJ1-6 for the parts outside the CDR3, the full variable domain is DVKVTQSSRYLVKRTGEKVFLECVQDMDHENMFWYRQDPGLGLRLIYFSYDVKMKEKGDIPEGYSVSREKKERFSLILESASTNQTSMYLCASSLGRDNSPLHFGNGTRLTVT.

In this sample, this clonotype turned up many times. CDR3 amino acids: CATSDLLQTNEQFF. DNA for the CDR3: TGTGCCACCAGTGATTTATTACAGACTAATGAGCAGTTCTTC. The chain joins TRBV24-1 to TRBJ2-1, with D unclear. Germline assignment: CDR1 KGHDR and CDR2 SFDVKD. This CDR3 region has 14 residues. Trimming pared 1 base from V and 7 bases from J, leaving 10 bases between.

This clonotype is a singleton in its sample. This chain links TRBV11-1 with TRBJ1-2; 9 bases fit TRBD1. Germline CDR1 is SGHAT and CDR2 is FQDESV (reference sequence). The CDR3 is made up of 14 amino acids. Trimming cost V 4 bases and J 6 bases; bases outside gene matches: 6. The CDR3 loop is CASSSLTGGDGYTF. The CDR3 DNA reads TGTGCCAGCAGCTCACTTACAGGGGGCGATGGCTACACCTTC.

The sample holds many counts of this clonotype. V usage is TRBV9 and J usage is TRBJ2-5; no clear D gene. CDR1 SGDLS and CDR2 YYNGEE come from the germline V gene. Trimming removed 3 bases from V and 5 bases from J, with 17 bases in between. This CDR3 has 15 residues. The CDR3 nucleotides are TGTGCCAGCAGCGCCCGAGGCTCCATGGGGGAGACCCAGTACTTC. The encoded protein is CASSARGSMGETQYF.

This clonotype was seen a handful of times. The J gene is TRBJ2-7, the V gene TRBV7-8; 7 positions agree with TRBD1. Losses at the gene ends were 4 bases for V and 3 bases for J; bases not matched to a gene: 24. CDR3 size: 20 residues. In germline, CDR1 is SGHVS, CDR2 FQNEAQ. The CDR3 region is CASSSHGIRVNDRASYEQYV. The CDR3 DNA sequence: TGTGCCAGCAGCTCCCACGGGATTCGGGTTAATGACAGGGCCAGCTACGAGCAGTACGTC.

V and J are TRBV27 and TRBJ2-2, with D unresolved. The CDR3 loop spans 13 amino acids. V lost 2 bases and J lost 4, with 5 bases in between. The germline CDR1 and CDR2 sequences are MNHEY and SMNVEV (reference sequence). In DNA, the CDR3 is TGTGCCAGCAGTTTAGCGACCACCGGGGAGCTGTTTTTT. Amino acid sequence: CASSLATTGELFF.

This clonotype was detected many times. The chain recombines TRBV12-3 or TRBV12-4 with TRBJ1-5; D not certain. Trimming stripped 6 bases from V and 4 bases from J, with 10 bases between. This CDR3 has 13 residues. For the CDR3, the DNA is TGTGCCAGCAGCCAGACTAGTAATCAGCCCCAGCATTTT. It translates to CASSQTSNQPQHF.

This clonotype appeared a few times. The chain has TRBV20-1 and TRBJ2-7; D not certain. The CDR3 consists of 11 residues. V dropped 1 base and J dropped 7 bases, with 8 bases sitting between them. Germline CDR1 DFQATT, CDR2 SNEGSKA (reference sequence). CDR3 protein: CSARVGWEQYF. CDR3 DNA: TGCAGTGCTAGAGTCGGGTGGGAGCAGTACTTC.

J is TRBJ1-4 and V is TRBV10-3; unclear D gene. Deletions cut 11 bases from V and 8 bases from J, with 18 bases between. Germline CDR1 ENHRY, CDR2 SYGVKD. This CDR3 is 13 amino acids long. The CDR3 loop is CASRAGSEEKLFF. CDR3 in DNA: TGTGCCTCTAGGGCTGGGTCCGAGGAAAAACTGTTTTTT.

The chain recombines TRBV4-1 with TRBJ2-1, with TRBD1 identical over 8 bases. Per germline, CDR1 MGHRA and CDR2 YSYEKL. The CDR3 totals 15 residues. V lost 4 bases and J lost 7; bases outside the gene matches: 9. The CDR3 protein is CASSLRDRTINEQFF. The CDR3 DNA sequence: TGCGCCAGCAGCCTCCGGGACAGGACCATTAATGAGCAGTTCTTC.

This clonotype was detected ten times or more. V usage is TRBV12-3 or TRBV12-4 and J usage is TRBJ2-2; D unclear. V was pared by 6 bases and J by 0 bases, with 8 bases between. The CDR3 spans 14 residues. The CDR3 sequence: CASSLVTNTGELFF. CDR3 in DNA: TGTGCCAGCAGCCTGGTCACGAACACCGGGGAGCTGTTTTTT.